This entry concerns a single T cell receptor (beta chain). Each PCR had synthetic TCR analog templates added to it as a spike-in. Libraries were prepared by immunoSEQ multiplex PCR; TCRdb keeps only in-frame clonotypes and omits some of them. The profile shows some 50,000 clones, about nine tenths of them singletons. The data stem from a study of PD-L1 blockade in urothelial cancer. Whole-study context: Male patients with bladder-origin urothelial cancer numbered about nine tenths of the roughly 30.

Disease in patients was locally advanced or metastatic urothelial carcinoma. There were between 1 and 8 samples from each patient, taken pretreatment and on-treatment. With 5 bases clipped from V and 0 bases from J, the junction kept 4 bases outside the gene matches. CDR1 LNHNV and CDR2 YYDKDF come from the germline V gene (reference sequence). CDR3 length: 14 amino acids. The rearrangement uses TRBV15 and TRBJ2-7; 7 bases fit TRBD1. This sample comprised PBMCs, obtained around atezolizumab (anti-PD-L1) treatment. The TCR was taken from an elderly man with urothelial cancer. DNA for the CDR3: TGTGCCACCAGCCTCCGGGACAGCTCCTACGAGCAGTACTTC. This gives the protein CATSLRDSSYEQYF.